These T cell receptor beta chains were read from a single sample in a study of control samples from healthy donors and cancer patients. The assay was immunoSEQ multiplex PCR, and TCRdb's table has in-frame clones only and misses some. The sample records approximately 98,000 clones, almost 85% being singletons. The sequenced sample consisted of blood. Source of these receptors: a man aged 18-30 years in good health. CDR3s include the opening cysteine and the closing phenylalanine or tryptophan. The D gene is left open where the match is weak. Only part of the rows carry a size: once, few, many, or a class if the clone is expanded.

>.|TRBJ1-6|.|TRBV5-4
TGTGCCAGCAGCTTGGATCGCAGGGGCAATTCACCCCTCCACTTT
CASSLDRRGNSPLHF
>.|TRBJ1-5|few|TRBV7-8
TGTGCCAGCAGCTTACAACAGGGAAATAGCAATCAGCCCCAGCATTTT
CASSLQQGNSNQPQHF
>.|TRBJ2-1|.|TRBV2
TGTGCCAGCCTCGACAGTCCCTCCTACAATGAGCAGTTCTTC
CASLDSPSYNEQFF
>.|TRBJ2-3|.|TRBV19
TGTGCCAGTAGTATAGATGACAGTTACACAGATACGCAGTATTTT
CASSIDDSYTDTQYF
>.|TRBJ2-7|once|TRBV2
TGTGCCAGCAGTGAATATGGAGGACAGCTCTACGAGCAGTACTTC
CASSEYGGQLYEQYF
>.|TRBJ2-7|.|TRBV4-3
TGCGCCAGCAGCCCATACGGGGCTCCCTACGAGCAGTACTTC
CASSPYGAPYEQYF
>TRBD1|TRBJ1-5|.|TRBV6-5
TGTGCCAGCCGCAGGGGGAACAATCAGCCCCAGCATTTT
CASRRGNNQPQHF
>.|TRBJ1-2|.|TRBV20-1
TGCAGTGCTAGGGGGGGGACTCGAGGGACCTTC
CSARGGTRGTF
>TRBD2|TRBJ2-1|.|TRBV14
TGTGCCAGCAGCCCCCGGGGACTAGCGGGGATCTGGGAGCAGTTCTTC
CASSPRGLAGIWEQFF
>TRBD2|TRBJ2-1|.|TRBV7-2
TGTGCCAGCAGCTTAGATGGGAGCGGGGGGCCTTACAATGAGCAGTTCTTC
CASSLDGSGGPYNEQFF
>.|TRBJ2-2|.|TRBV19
TGTGCCAGTAGCCGGAGGGACTCATACAGGGTGGACACCGGGGAGCTGTTTTTT
CASSRRDSYRVDTGELFF
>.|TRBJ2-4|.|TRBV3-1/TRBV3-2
TGTGCCAGCAGCACTGGACGGGGGCGCCTTTTAGCCAAAAACATTCAGTACTTC
CASSTGRGRLLAKNIQYF
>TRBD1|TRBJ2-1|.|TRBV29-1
TGCAGCGTTCAGGACAGGGGGGTTCATAATGAGCAGTTCTTC
CSVQDRGVHNEQFF
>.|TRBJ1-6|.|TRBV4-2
TGTGCCAGCAGCCAGGACCGGACTTTGGGTTCACCCCTCCACTTT
CASSQDRTLGSPLHF
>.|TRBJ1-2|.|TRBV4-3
TGCGCCAGCAGCCAAGTAGTGGGGGGGAACTATGGCTACACCTTC
CASSQVVGGNYGYTF
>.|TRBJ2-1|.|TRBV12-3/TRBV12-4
TGTGCCAGCAGTTTAGAGGGGATTAATGAGCAGTTCTTC
CASSLEGINEQFF
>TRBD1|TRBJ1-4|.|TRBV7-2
TGTGCCAGCAGCTTGGGACAGTCGGCGGAAAAACTGTTTTTT
CASSLGQSAEKLFF
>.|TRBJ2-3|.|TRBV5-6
TGTGCCAGCAGCTTGGTAGGAGTGGCAGGGTCGGATACGCAGTATTTT
CASSLVGVAGSDTQYF
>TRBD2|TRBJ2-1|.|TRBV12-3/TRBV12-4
TGTGCCAGCAGTCCGGGGGGTGAGCAGTTCTTC
CASSPGGEQFF
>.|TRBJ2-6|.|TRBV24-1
TGTGCCACCAGTGAATTTCGCTCTGGGGCCAACGTCCTGACTTTC
CATSEFRSGANVLTF
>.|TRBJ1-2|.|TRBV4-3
TGCGCCAGCAGCCAAGGTTCAGGACTCAGCTATGGCTACACCTTC
CASSQGSGLSYGYTF
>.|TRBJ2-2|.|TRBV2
TGTGCCAGCAGTGAAGGGGGTCGAGCTACCGGGGAGCTGTTTTTT
CASSEGGRATGELFF
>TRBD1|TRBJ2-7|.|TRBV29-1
TGCAGCGTACAGGGGGTCCACGAGCAGTACTTC
CSVQGVHEQYF
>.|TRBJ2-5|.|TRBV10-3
TGTGCCATCAGCCCTCGAGCGGATGAGGAGACCCAGTACTTC
CAISPRADEETQYF
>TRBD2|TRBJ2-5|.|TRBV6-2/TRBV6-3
TGTGCCAGCAGTTATGATCGAGCGGGGGCCCAAGAGACCCAGTACTTC
CASSYDRAGAQETQYF
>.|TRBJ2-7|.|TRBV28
TGTGCCAGCAGTTCAGGGTTAGAGCAGTACTTC
CASSSGLEQYF
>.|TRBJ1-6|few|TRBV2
TGTGCCAGCAGTGAACAGGGGATGCATAATTCACCCCTCCACTTT
CASSEQGMHNSPLHF